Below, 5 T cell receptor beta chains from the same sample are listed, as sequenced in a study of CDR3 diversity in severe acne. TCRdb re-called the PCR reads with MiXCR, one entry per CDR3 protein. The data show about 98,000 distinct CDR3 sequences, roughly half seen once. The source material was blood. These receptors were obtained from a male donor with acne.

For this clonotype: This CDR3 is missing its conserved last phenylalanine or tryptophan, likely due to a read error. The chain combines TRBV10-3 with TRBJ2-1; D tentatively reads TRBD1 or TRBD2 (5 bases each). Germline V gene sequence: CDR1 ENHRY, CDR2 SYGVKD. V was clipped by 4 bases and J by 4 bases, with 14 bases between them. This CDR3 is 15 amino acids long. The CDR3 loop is CAISGGKGLYNEQFR. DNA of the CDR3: TGTGCCATCAGTGGGGGGAAGGGCCTGTACAATGAGCAGTTCAGA.

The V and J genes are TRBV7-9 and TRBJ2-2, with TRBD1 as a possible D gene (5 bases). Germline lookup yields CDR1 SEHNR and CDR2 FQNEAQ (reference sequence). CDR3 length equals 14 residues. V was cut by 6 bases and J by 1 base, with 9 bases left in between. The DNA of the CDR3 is TGTGCCAGCAGTGGACACCAGAACACCGGGGAGCTGTTTTTT. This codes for CASSGHQNTGELFF.

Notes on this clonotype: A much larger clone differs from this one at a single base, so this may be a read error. Written as DNA, the CDR3 is TGTGCCAGCAGCTTCCGGACAGGGTTGAACACCGGGGAGCTGTCTTTT. Translating gives CASSFRTGLNTGELSF. The chain uses TRBV7-2 and TRBJ2-2; 8 bases match TRBD1. Germline CDR1 SGHTA, CDR2 FQGNSA. The CDR3 is 16 amino acids. Combining the CDR3 with reference TRBV7-2 and TRBJ2-2 gives the whole variable domain GAGVSQSPSNKVTEKGKDVELRCDPISGHTALYWYRQSLGQGLEFLIYFQGNSAPDKSGLPSDRFSAERTGGSVSTLTIQRTQQEDSAVYLCASSFRTGLNTGELSFGEGSRLTVL.

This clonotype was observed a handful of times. The CDR3 reads CASSDPGQPYEQYF. CDR3 bases: TGCGCCAGCAGTGATCCGGGACAGCCCTACGAGCAGTACTTC. V usage is TRBV10-1 and J usage is TRBJ2-7; the match to TRBD1 covers 7 bases. Germline V gene data show CDR1 as WNHNN and CDR2 as SYGVQD (reference sequence). V was pared by 3 bases and J by 2 bases, with 4 bases of the junction left unmatched. This CDR3 region has 14 residues.

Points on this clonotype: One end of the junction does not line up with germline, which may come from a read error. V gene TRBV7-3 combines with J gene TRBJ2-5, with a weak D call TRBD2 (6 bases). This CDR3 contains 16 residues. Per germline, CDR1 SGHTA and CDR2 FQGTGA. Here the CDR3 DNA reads TGTGCCAGCAGCGAATATGGCGGGAATTACCCACCGGCCTTGCACTTC. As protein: CASSEYGGNYPPALHF.